The TCR beta chain under discussion was sequenced for a study of OX40 agonist ivuxolimab in advanced cancers. Study-level points and caveats: Both CD4+ and CD8+ T cell populations in blood had undergone clonal expansion by week 6 at 0.1 to 3.0 mg/kg.

V was shortened by 6 bases and J by 4 bases, with 16 bases between the two germline ends. This CDR3 is built from 15 residues. CDR1 and CDR2 from the germline V gene are SGHTA and FQGNSA. Here immunoSEQ multiplex PCR was the method, and the copy in TCRdb shows in-frame clones only, minus some. The sample shows around 60,000 clones, about 80% of them seen only once. Details on this clone: No antigen is known for it.

The receptor was derived from an adult with an advanced solid tumor such as melanoma, head and neck, liver or kidney cancer. Specimen: CD4+ or CD8+ T cells sorted from blood, collected in a trial of the OX40 agonist ivuxolimab. The chain couples TRBV7-2 to TRBJ1-5, with a tentative D call TRBD1 (6 bases). The CDR3 DNA is TGTGCCAGCAGTTGGAGGGGGGGATGGAATCAGCCCCAGCATTTT. Encoded protein: CASSWRGGWNQPQHF.